The clone carrying this TCR beta chain was picked up a small number of times. Its antigen is unidentified. The entry originates in a study of shared clonotypes between healthy human individuals. Healthy HIV-negative adults with no recent acute infections or vaccinations were recruited as donors. Overall study results and limits: Richness estimates generally favored naive over memory subsets. At large depth, rarefaction still showed sorted-subset sequencing to be incomplete.

CDR1 and CDR2 from the germline V gene are MDHEN and SYDVKM. The V and J ends lost 5 bases and 7 bases respectively, with 12 bases between them. The CDR3 has 12 amino acids. The genomic DNA of each subset was split evenly across several immunoSEQ plates. Generated by immunoSEQ multiplex PCR, the TCRdb table keeps only in-frame clones and is missing some. The data hold 300,000 to 350,000 clones, with 73% observed a single time. The source of this sequence is a man aged 30 to 39 in good health. J is TRBJ2-7 and V is TRBV28; D unclear. Sequencing was carried out using memory CD4+ T cells sorted from blood. Subset noted: CD45RA-negative fraction. The CDR3 DNA reads TGTGCCAGCAGTACCATGCCGTCTGAGCAGTACTTC. This codes for CASSTMPSEQYF.